This T cell receptor (beta chain) is from a study of blood T cell repertoires in COVID-19. Across the study: Sites across the United States, Italy and Spain contributed samples from acute and convalescent COVID-19. PBMCs, B-cell-depleted T cells, or T cells provided the cDNA or gDNA that made up the material.

Germline lookup yields CDR1 MDHEN and CDR2 SYDVKM. This CDR3 region has 14 residues. Trimming stripped 8 bases from V and 10 bases from J, with 20 bases between. This table comes from immunoSEQ multiplex PCR, and its TCRdb copy is limited to in-frame clones, with some not included. The sample holds over 80,000 clones; 80% to 90% are singletons and the top ten take 20%. The receptor was derived from a human donor in a cohort sampled during active COVID-19. The gene calls are TRBV28 and TRBJ1-4; D is ambiguous. Sample: peripheral blood. The CDR3 bases are TGTGCCAGCTCGGGGAGTGGCGAGCTAGGAAAACTGTTTTTT. As protein: CASSGSGELGKLFF.